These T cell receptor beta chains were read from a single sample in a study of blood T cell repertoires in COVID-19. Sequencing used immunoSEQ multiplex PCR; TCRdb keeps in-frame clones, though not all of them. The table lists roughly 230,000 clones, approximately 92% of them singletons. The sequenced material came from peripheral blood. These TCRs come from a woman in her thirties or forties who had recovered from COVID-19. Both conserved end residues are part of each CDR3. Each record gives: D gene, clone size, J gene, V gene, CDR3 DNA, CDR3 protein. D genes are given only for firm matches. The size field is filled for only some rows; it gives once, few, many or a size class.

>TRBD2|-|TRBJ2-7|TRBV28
TGTGCCAGCGAGCCCGGGCGGGGGGGCACCGAGCAGTACTTC
CASEPGRGGTEQYF
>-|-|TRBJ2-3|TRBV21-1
TGTGCCAGCAGCAAGGGTTACCAGGTAGGGACTAGTTATGCAGATACGCAGTATTTT
CASSKGYQVGTSYADTQYF
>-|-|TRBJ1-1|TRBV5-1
TGCGCCAGCAGCCGGGACACGGCCGGGGCTGAAGCTTTCTTT
CASSRDTAGAEAFF
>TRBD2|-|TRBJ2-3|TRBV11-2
TGTGCCAGCAGAATCCCAGGGACTAGCGGGGGGAAAGATACGCAGTATTTT
CASRIPGTSGGKDTQYF
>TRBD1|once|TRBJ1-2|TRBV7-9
TGTGCCAGCAGCACAACAGGGGGCGCCGAGGGCTACACCTTC
CASSTTGGAEGYTF
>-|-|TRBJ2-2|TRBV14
TGTGCCAGCAGCCAACTAGCCTTGGTCGGGGAGCTGTTTTTT
CASSQLALVGELFF
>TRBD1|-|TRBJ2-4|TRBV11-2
TGTGCCAGCAGCTCGGGACAGGGCGTCATTCAGTACTTC
CASSSGQGVIQYF
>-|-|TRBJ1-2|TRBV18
TGTGCCAGCTCCCCCGCGGGGGACCATGGCTACACCTTC
CASSPAGDHGYTF
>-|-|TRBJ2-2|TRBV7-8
TGTGCCAGCAGCCAACGGGAGTGGGGCACCGGGGAGCTGTTTTTT
CASSQREWGTGELFF
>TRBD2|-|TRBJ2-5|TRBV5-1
TGCGCCAGCAACCCCCGGGGACTAGCGGAAGAGACCCAGTACTTC
CASNPRGLAEETQYF
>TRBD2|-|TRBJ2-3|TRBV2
TGTGCCAGCAGCCTACTAGCGGGGAACACAGATACGCAGTATTTT
CASSLLAGNTDTQYF
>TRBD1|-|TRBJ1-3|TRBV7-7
TGTGCCAGCAGCGCCGGGACAGGCCCTGGAAACACCATATATTTT
CASSAGTGPGNTIYF
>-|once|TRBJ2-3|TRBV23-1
TGCGCCAGCAAGCACCCCGGGACTTTCCGCACAGATACGCAGTATTTT
CASKHPGTFRTDTQYF
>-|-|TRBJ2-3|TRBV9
TGTGCCAGCAGCACCCGGGACTTCACAGATACGCAGTATTTT
CASSTRDFTDTQYF
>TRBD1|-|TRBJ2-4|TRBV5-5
TGTGCCAGCAGCTTGGCTCGGGACAGTCTCCTTTTTAACAAAAACATTCAGTACTTC
CASSLARDSLLFNKNIQYF
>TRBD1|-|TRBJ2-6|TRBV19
TGTGCCGCAGCCACAGGGGGGTCGCTCTCTGGGGCCAACGTCCTGACTTTC
CAAATGGSLSGANVLTF
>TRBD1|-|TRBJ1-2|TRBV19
TGTGCCAGTACCATAGAAGGGGGCAATGGCTATGGCTACACCTTC
CASTIEGGNGYGYTF